This is a list of T cell receptor beta chains from one sample in a study of vaccination and CD4 T cells after COVID-19. A single record per CDR3 protein comes from TCRdb applying MiXCR to the PCR reads. Of around 20,000 distinct CDR3 sequences listed, around 33% are singletons. These receptors are not linked to any known antigen. The source material was cultured CD4+ T cells from blood. The receptors derive from a human donor with COVID-19. Each CDR3 is given with its conserved first and last residue. Fields, in order: clone size, J gene, V gene, D gene, CDR3 protein, CDR3 DNA. A D gene is named only where the DNA matches it firmly. Part of the rows lack a size; the others show once, few, many or a class for expanded clones.

-,TRBJ1-1,TRBV29-1,-,CSAWYNRMNTEAFF,TGCAGCGCATGGTATAACCGAATGAACACTGAAGCTTTCTTT
few,TRBJ2-5,TRBV6-1,-,CASRPFRGGRETQYF,TGTGCCAGCAGACCTTTCAGGGGGGGCCGGGAGACCCAGTACTTC
few,TRBJ2-7,TRBV19,-,CASSRATPYEQYF,TGTGCCAGTAGTAGGGCAACACCCTACGAGCAGTACTTC
-,TRBJ2-7,TRBV12-5,TRBD2,CASGATGGSYEQYF,TGTGCTAGTGGTGCGACGGGGGGATCCTACGAGCAGTACTTC
-,TRBJ2-7,TRBV11-2,-,CASRLRGENSYEQYF,TGTGCCAGCAGGCTAAGGGGGGAAAACTCCTACGAGCAGTACTTC
-,TRBJ2-2,TRBV25-1,TRBD2,CASSALGLAGLTGELFF,TGTGCCAGCAGTGCCCTGGGACTAGCGGGGTTAACCGGGGAGCTGTTTTTT
-,TRBJ2-7,TRBV19,-,CASSMAGVSYEQYF,TGTGCCAGTAGTATGGCCGGGGTTTCCTACGAGCAGTACTTC
few,TRBJ2-3,TRBV28,TRBD1,CASSRDSLQGAQYF,TGTGCCAGCAGCCGGGACAGCCTACAAGGTGCGCAGTATTTT
few,TRBJ1-2,TRBV11-2,-,CASSSRAPGGYGYTF,TGTGCCAGCAGCTCGAGGGCCCCCGGAGGCTATGGCTACACCTTC
-,TRBJ2-1,TRBV11-2,-,CASSLDTAGEQFF,TGTGCCAGCAGCTTAGATACGGCGGGAGAGCAGTTCTTC
-,TRBJ2-1,TRBV6-4,-,CASSDNRGEQFF,TGTGCCAGCAGTGATAACAGAGGTGAGCAGTTCTTC
-,TRBJ2-3,TRBV19,-,CASSIKSTDTQYF,TGTGCCAGTAGTATAAAATCCACAGATACGCAGTATTTT
-,TRBJ1-2,TRBV4-1,-,CASSQDAAAINYGYTF,TGCGCCAGCAGCCAAGATGCGGCAGCGATTAACTATGGCTACACCTTC
few,TRBJ2-2,TRBV11-2,-,CAGQRGGSAGELFF,TGTGCCGGACAGCGAGGAGGGTCTGCCGGGGAGCTGTTTTTT
-,TRBJ2-1,TRBV5-6,-,CASSLPEQGYNEQFF,TGTGCCAGCAGCCTACCGGAACAGGGTTACAATGAGCAGTTCTTC
-,TRBJ2-3,TRBV7-2,-,CASSQETDTDTQYF,TGTGCCAGCAGCCAAGAAACAGACACAGATACGCAGTATTTT
-,TRBJ2-2,TRBV19,-,CASSWWGTNTGELFF,TGTGCCAGTAGTTGGTGGGGGACGAACACCGGGGAGCTGTTTTTT
once,TRBJ2-1,TRBV19,TRBD2,CASRTSGGSYNEQFF,TGTGCCAGTAGAACTAGCGGGGGGTCCTACAATGAGCAGTTCTTC
-,TRBJ2-5,TRBV7-2,-,CASSPQGRETQYF,TGTGCCAGCAGCCCACAGGGTAGGGAGACCCAGTACTTC
-,TRBJ1-6,TRBV6-2/TRBV6-3,TRBD1,CASSYSDGTGACASPLHF,TGTGCCAGCAGTTACTCGGATGGGACAGGGGCTTGCGCTTCACCCCTCCACTTT